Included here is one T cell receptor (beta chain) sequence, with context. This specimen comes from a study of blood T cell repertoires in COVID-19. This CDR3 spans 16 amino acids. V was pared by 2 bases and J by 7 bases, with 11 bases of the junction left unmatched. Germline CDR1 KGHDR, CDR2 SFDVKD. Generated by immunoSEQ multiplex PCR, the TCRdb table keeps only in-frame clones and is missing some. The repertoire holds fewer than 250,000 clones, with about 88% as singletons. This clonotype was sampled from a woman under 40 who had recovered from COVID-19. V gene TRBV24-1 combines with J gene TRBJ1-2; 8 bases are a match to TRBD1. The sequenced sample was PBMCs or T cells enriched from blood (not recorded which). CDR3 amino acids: CATSDSPGTGGSGYTF. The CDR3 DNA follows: TGTGCCACCAGTGATTCGCCGGGGACAGGAGGTAGTGGCTACACCTTC.